The 5 T cell receptor beta chains given below trace back to one sample, sequenced in a study of T-cell memory formation after mild COVID-19. TCRdb fed the 5' RACE reads into MiXCR, producing one record per CDR3 protein. This table has about 340,000 distinct CDR3 sequences, less than 20% appearing once. The sample consisted of PBMCs or a T cell subset sorted from them (not recorded which). The receptors originated from a man between 18 and 29 years old who had mild COVID-19 (a few samples of this study predate the infection). Cell type and time point are not known.

This clonotype was counted a few times. This chain uses TRBV28 with TRBJ2-7; 9 bases line up with TRBD1. This CDR3 region has 14 residues. The V and J ends lost 6 bases and 0 bases, in that order; junction bases with no gene match: 3. Germline V lookup: CDR1 MDHEN, CDR2 SYDVKM. In nucleotides, the CDR3 is TGTGCCAGCAGAGACAGGGGGAGCTCCTACGAGCAGTACGTC. This sequence encodes CASRDRGSSYEQYV.

The J gene is TRBJ1-5, the V gene TRBV18; the D gene is possibly TRBD1 (6 bases). The germline V gene encodes CDR1 KGHSH and CDR2 LQKENI. V dropped 8 bases and J dropped 1 base, with 9 bases sitting between them. The CDR3 has 13 residues. The CDR3, as DNA: TGTGCCAGCGGACAGAGCAGCAATCAGCCCCAGCATTTT. It codes for CASGQSSNQPQHF.

The chain combines TRBV29-1 with TRBJ1-1, with 9 bases aligning to TRBD1. J gave up 3 bases and V 7 bases, and 6 bases lay outside the gene matches. The CDR3 is made up of 13 amino acids. Germline V lookup: CDR1 SQVTM, CDR2 ANQGSEA. In DNA form, the CDR3 reads TGCAGCGGCCGGGACAGGGAGGACACTGAAGCTTTCTTT. Its protein product is CSGRDREDTEAFF.

V gene TRBV12-5 combines with J gene TRBJ2-2; D ambiguous. Germline CDR1 is LGHNT and CDR2 is FRNRAP. This CDR3 region has 18 residues. V was shortened by 3 bases and J by 2 bases, with 19 bases between the two germline ends. DNA for the CDR3: TGTGCTAGTGGTTTAGCGCGCCGCACTCAGACAAACACCGGGGAGCTGTTTTTT. It encodes CASGLARRTQTNTGELFF.

This clonotype was seen at least ten times. The chain couples TRBV7-2 to TRBJ1-2; tentative D call: TRBD1 (5 bases). The V end was cut by 5 bases, the J end by 5 bases, with 15 bases between. This CDR3 comprises 14 residues. CDR1 and CDR2 (germline): SGHTA, FQGNSA. The CDR3 coding sequence is TGTGCCAGCAGCGCGTACGGGACGGATTATGGCTACACCTTC. This encodes CASSAYGTDYGYTF.